This T cell receptor (beta chain) is from a study of shared T cell receptors in the human thymus. This CDR3 comprises 18 residues. Germline assignment: CDR1 LGHNA and CDR2 YSLEER. The J segment lost 7 bases and the V segment lost 3 bases, leaving 10 bases of the junction unmatched. The repertoire was sequenced with immunoSEQ multiplex PCR; TCRdb's copy has only in-frame clones and lacks some. The sample carries roughly 560,000 clones, approximately 78% recorded once. These data were likewise used in another study, on human thymus T cells. This second study notes: Resections that were taken during corrective heart surgery supplied the thymus tissue. Unrelated individuals were reported by related research to share highly overlapping thymic repertoires.

Sequenced sample: thymocytes. This clonotype was obtained from a boy younger than two with a congenital heart defect. The V gene is TRBV4-3, the J gene TRBJ2-2; 14 positions match TRBD2. The CDR3 coding sequence is TGCGCCAGCAGCCACTCCTGGACTAGCGGGAGGATTAACGGGGAGCTGTTTTTT. Protein sequence: CASSHSWTSGRINGELFF.